Sequencing of this T cell receptor beta chain was carried out in a study of cytomegalovirus exposure and HLA in healthy donors (dated by TCRdb to about 2017). In terms of the full investigation: In an earlier analysis of about 560 of the donors, 276 Gb of sequence data and approximately 100 million unique TCR beta sequences from about 190 million T cells were reported. About 310 gigabases of sequencing data and tens of millions of unique TCR sequences were included in an early release covering roughly 600 HLA-typed donors. Of the 300 to 500 genotyped donors, 75% to 85% were placed in the genetic ancestry cluster associated with self-reported Caucasian donors. The study aimed to test whether cataloging public T cell receptors could reveal signatures of past pathogen exposure. The study profiled the T cell repertoires of under 700 subjects by immunosequencing and related them to cytomegalovirus serostatus. Along with the roughly 700-subject first cohort, a separate validation cohort of over a hundred different subjects was used. To predict cytomegalovirus infection status, the study combined high-throughput TCR immunosequencing, statistical association of individual TCRs with disease status, and machine learning. A later analysis re-examined previously published TCR beta repertoires from about 670 donors and added high-resolution HLA genotyping to investigate patterns of TCR occurrence. In the later analysis, no new phenotypic data were used to find candidate immune exposures; instead, reliance was placed on TCR beta sequences and their occurrence across donors. An earlier analysis of 587 of the donors used high-throughput TCR beta sequencing to judge whether each TCR beta V gene segment behaved as functional or pseudogenic. Donor age, sex, ethnicity and CMV serostatus were compiled together with the repertoire data. A later genetic analysis used genome-wide SNP genotypes for about 65% of the 666 donors, treating that subset as a discovery cohort. Every discovery cohort repertoire had been produced on one sequencing platform. Both class I and class II loci were covered by HLA typing, at four-digit resolution. The number of typed donors differed by locus: about 629-630 for A, B, C, DRB1 and DQB1; some 540 for DQA1; roughly 600 for DPA1; and some 450 for DPB1. Five DR-DQ haplotypes were treated as single units for association and clustering because of strong linkage in the cohort. Across around 400 genotyped donors of the cohort, an average of approximately 220,000 unique TCR beta nucleotide sequences per donor were sequenced, and roughly 20% of those sequences were non-productive. General conclusions and limits of the study: A cluster of highly shared sequence variants was judged likely to be a technical artifact of the sequencing pipeline. An earlier analysis of approximately 530 of the donors showed that most TCR beta V segments appeared in productive rearrangements either about 87% or about 30% of the time, which broadly matched IMGT annotations. In a later analysis, HLA-associated TCR beta chains were found to be more clonally expanded and to have lower generation probabilities than equally common non-associated chains. Most TCR sequences were seen in very few donors, while some public TCRs were found in many individuals. A further reported finding was that TCR beta sequences accurately predicted the HLA-A and HLA-B alleles for most subjects in the first cohort. A few of the identified cytomegalovirus-associated TCR beta chains were confirmed in vitro to be specific for cytomegalovirus antigens. For the cohort, immune exposure information was limited to CMV serostatus. V-gene and J-gene trimming of TCR beta chains was associated with a missense DCLRE1C variant in a later genetic analysis, and the association was replicated in an independent cohort. A total of fewer than 200 TCR beta chains were listed by the study as associated with cytomegalovirus. In both the original and validation cohorts, the classifier was reported to diagnose cytomegalovirus status with high specificity and sensitivity. Because HLA typing was unavailable for some donors at each locus, only the typed subset was used in association tests. The presence/absence analyses assumed that sequencing depth was roughly uniform across donors, and that assumption may not be true. It was suggested by the authors that the approach could potentially be generalized to other disease states and immunological phenotypes. According to a later analysis, most CMV-associated TCR beta chains appeared to be HLA-restricted, and the HLA associations seemed to be driven largely by CMV exposure. Correlated functional status among segregating V segments might be attributable to linkage disequilibrium, but an unknown experimental factor could not be ruled out. Specific HLA alleles were associated with over 15,000 TCR beta sequences at a false discovery rate of 0.05 in a later analysis. According to a later genetic analysis, donors in an Asian-associated ancestry cluster had fewer N-insertions in productive TCRs than the approximately 700-donor mean. When HLA alleles, especially DR and DQ, strongly co-occurred, attributing TCR associations to individual alleles was difficult. This cohort had only TCR beta chains sequenced, and the lack of alpha or paired-chain data limited which features could be detected. Approximately 18 rarely observed V segments, including chromosome 9 orphons, were excluded from the earlier analysis of about 600 of the donors because counts were too low. A later analysis reported that several top co-occurrence clusters appeared linked to parvovirus B19, influenza, CMV and Epstein-Barr virus. In a later analysis, TCR association rates were found to vary across HLA loci, with the most associated TCRs seen for DRB1 alleles and the fewest for HLA-C alleles.

The library was built by means of the immunoSEQ multiplex PCR assay. A mixture of 60 forward primers for TCR Vbeta segments and 13 reverse primers for TCR Jbeta segments was used in the multiplex PCR. Amplification of the CDR3 region of rearranged TCR beta genes was performed with a multiplex PCR assay on genomic DNA. The amplified TCR beta libraries were sequenced on the Illumina HiSeq System as 87-base-pair reads. On the study's bioinformatics: Across the roughly 670 repertoires, a later analysis counted approximately 75 million unique TCR beta chains, around 10 million of which were shared by at least two donors. A nearest-neighbor algorithm error-corrected the raw reads and collapsed the reads into unique sequences, merging closely related sequences to remove PCR and sequencing errors. V, D and J gene segments were assigned by aligning CDR3 sequences to IMGT reference sequences. For a sequence to be retained, a match of at least six nucleotides to both a V gene segment and a J gene segment was required. A rearrangement was called productive if the CDR3 had no stop codons and remained in frame with V and J, and every other rearrangement was called non-productive. CDR3 was defined according to IMGT convention as the region running from the second conserved V-encoded cysteine to the conserved J-encoded phenylalanine. The earlier analysis of approximately 500 of the donors excluded sequences that lacked an unambiguous match to a single V gene segment. In an earlier analysis of 587 of the donors, a V segment was called functional when productive rearrangements were above 56.7%, and segregating when the standard deviation between donors exceeded 5%. To diagnose cytomegalovirus status from the catalog of TCR beta chain sequences, a statistical classification framework was built. A later analysis assigned V and J genes by comparing TCR nucleotide sequences with IMGT/GENE-DB human TR gene sequences. A later analysis assigned CDR3 sequences and most-parsimonious VDJ recombination scenarios with the TCRdist pipeline. A later analysis defined each TCR beta chain by its CDR3 amino acid sequence plus V-gene family, and excluded reads lacking a unique V-gene family. To address suspected cross-contamination and a sequencing artifact, a later analysis removed 592 highly shared, low-generation-probability nucleotide sequences. A later analysis calculated a clonal expansion index for each public chain from normalized within-repertoire ranks of inferred template counts. In a later analysis, generation probabilities were computed using a VDJ recombination model fitted to out-of-frame rearrangements, and the results were checked against IGoR. Hypergeometric tests were used in a later analysis to score TCR-TCR, TCR-HLA and TCR-CMV co-occurrence, with a repertoire-size bias correction applied to the TCR pairs. To estimate false discovery rates, a later analysis permuted the HLA or CMV assignments 20 times. In a later analysis, co-occurring TCRs were grouped using DBSCAN, with TCRdist sequence similarity added in when clustering inside HLA-allele-positive subsets. Repertoires with fewer than 30,000 or more than 120,000 public chains were left out of co-occurrence clustering, as were about five repertoires with anomalous nucleotide sharing. TCRdb provides this immuneACCESS table in a form limited to in-frame rearrangements. Some clones are lacking; in checked studies, under half of them reflect an unresolved V gene, and why the rest are absent is not known. The DNA gave D and trimming, while V, J and clone size come from that table. The sample table gives more than 200,000 clones. About 1% of the sample lies in the top ten.

Points on this clone: Its antigen has not been determined.

In total, just over 650 healthy bone marrow donors made up the cohort. All cohort members were sampled while nominally healthy, although unrecorded immune exposures were likely present. The donor was CMV seropositive and belonged to the group of over 250 seropositive cohort members. A peripheral blood sample was provided by each donor, and peripheral blood mononuclear cells were used for TCR beta sequencing. The Qiagen DNeasy Blood Extraction Kit was used to extract genomic DNA from the blood cell samples. The specimen was PBMCs. The sequence was collected from a woman aged 25-40 years in good health and CMV-seropositive.

The CDR3 protein: CASSIQPGQGGETQYF. The DNA sequence is as follows: TGTGCCAGCAGCATTCAACCGGGACAGGGAGGAGAGACCCAGTACTTC. This sequence uses TRBV11-2 and TRBJ2-5; the junction holds 9 bases that match TRBD1. Counted from cysteine to phenylalanine, this CDR3 has 16 amino acids. Just CDR3 DNA is preserved here, 48 bases in frame from base 1. CDR1 is given as SGHAT and CDR2 as FQNNGV, both from the germline V gene. V lost 5 bases and J lost 4 bases, and the count of bases not matched to a germline gene is 11. Beyond the CDR3, the reference TRBV11-2 and TRBJ2-5 genes provide the residues; the full variable domain reads: EAGVAQSPRYKIIEKRQSVAFWCNPISGHATLYWYQQILGQGPKLLIQFQNNGVVDDSQLPKDRFSAERLKGVDSTLKIQPAKLEDSAVYLCASSIQPGQGGETQYFGPGTRLLVL.